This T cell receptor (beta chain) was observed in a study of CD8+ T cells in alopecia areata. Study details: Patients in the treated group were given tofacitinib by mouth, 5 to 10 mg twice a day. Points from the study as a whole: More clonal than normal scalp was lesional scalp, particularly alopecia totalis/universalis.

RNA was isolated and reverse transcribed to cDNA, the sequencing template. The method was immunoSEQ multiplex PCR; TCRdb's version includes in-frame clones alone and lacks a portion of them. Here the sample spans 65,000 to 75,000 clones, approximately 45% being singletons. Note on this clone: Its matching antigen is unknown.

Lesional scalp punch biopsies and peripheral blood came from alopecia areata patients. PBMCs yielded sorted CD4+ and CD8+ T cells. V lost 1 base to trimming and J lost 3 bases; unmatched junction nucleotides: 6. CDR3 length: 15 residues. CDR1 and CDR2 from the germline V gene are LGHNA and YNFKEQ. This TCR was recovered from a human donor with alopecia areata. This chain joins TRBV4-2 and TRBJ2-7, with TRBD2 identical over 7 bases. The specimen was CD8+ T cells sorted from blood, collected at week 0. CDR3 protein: CASSQGASGLYEQYF. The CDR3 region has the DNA TGTGCCAGCAGCCAAGGGGCTAGCGGCCTCTACGAGCAGTACTTC.